Sequencing of this T cell receptor (beta chain) was carried out in a study of blood T cell repertoires in COVID-19. Study background: In each case, the material was cDNA or gDNA derived from T cells, B-cell-depleted T cells, or PBMCs.

Trimming cost V 3 bases and J 2 bases, with 11 bases left between them. Germline loops: CDR1 MDHEN, CDR2 SYDVKM. The length of the CDR3 is 14 residues. This clone was seen a few times. Method: immunoSEQ multiplex PCR; TCRdb's copy keeps in-frame clones and lacks some. The sample has around 270,000 clones; 84% are singletons. The sequencing input was peripheral blood. This sequence originates from a woman in her thirties or forties who had recovered from COVID-19. This chain links TRBV28 with TRBJ2-7, with D perhaps TRBD1 (5 bases). CDR3 DNA sequence: TGTGCCAGCAGTTTTAAGGGGTGGACCTACGAGCAGTACTTC. It is translated as CASSFKGWTYEQYF. The full variable domain, rest sourced from reference TRBV28 and TRBJ2-7, is DVKVTQSSRYLVKRTGEKVFLECVQDMDHENMFWYRQDPGLGLRLIYFSYDVKMKEKGDIPEGYSVSREKKERFSLILESASTNQTSMYLCASSFKGWTYEQYFGPGTRLTVT.